These 23 T cell receptor beta chains were all obtained from the same sample, sequenced in a study of shared T cell receptors in the human thymus. Assay: immunoSEQ multiplex PCR; the TCRdb copy retains only in-frame clones and omits some. This sample has hundreds of thousands of clones, with more than 85% found just once. The source material was thymocytes. The receptors come from a human donor.

The chain joins TRBV10-3 to TRBJ2-6, with D possibly called TRBD1 or TRBD2 (5 bases each). CDR3 size: 17 residues. Between the trimmed V and J ends, which lost 10 bases and 0 bases, there was a span of 19 bases. Germline values: CDR1 ENHRY, CDR2 SYGVKD. This CDR3 is CATLRGRGASGANVLTF. CDR3 coding DNA: TGTGCCACCCTAAGGGGCCGGGGCGCCTCTGGGGCCAACGTCCTGACTTTC.

This clone was picked up one time. The chain combines TRBV28 with TRBJ2-7; 11 bases are a match to TRBD2. Germline V gives CDR1 MDHEN, CDR2 SYDVKM. V lost 6 bases and J lost 3; bases outside the gene matches: 4. The CDR3 runs 14 residues. The CDR3 sequence is CASSGTSGGYEQYF. CDR3 in DNA: TGTGCCAGCAGCGGGACTAGCGGCGGCTACGAGCAGTACTTC.

This chain connects TRBV27 to TRBJ1-2; 10 nucleotides match TRBD1. This CDR3 is built from 12 residues. After removal of 8 bases from V and 6 bases from J, the junction contained 3 bases not matched to a gene. Germline values: CDR1 MNHEY, CDR2 SMNVEV (reference sequence). In DNA, the CDR3 is TGTGCCAGCTTCGGGACAGGGGATGGCTACACCTTC. Translating gives CASFGTGDGYTF.

This chain's CDR3 is CAITPTSGDTGELFF. In DNA, the CDR3 is TGTGCCATCACTCCGACTAGCGGGGACACCGGGGAGCTGTTTTTT. The V gene is TRBV10-3, the J gene TRBJ2-2; TRBD2 agrees at 11 bases. Trimming took 7 bases from V and 3 from J; bases not matched to a gene: 4. CDR3 length equals 15 residues. Germline V gene lookup returns CDR1 ENHRY and CDR2 SYGVKD.

The chain links TRBV28 to TRBJ2-5; D is unclear. The CDR3 totals 15 residues. Trimming removed 6 bases at V and 1 base at J, with 15 bases between. Per germline, CDR1 MDHEN and CDR2 SYDVKM. The CDR3 loop reads CASSNPTLLQETQYF. CDR3 nucleotides: TGTGCCAGCAGCAACCCGACACTGCTCCAAGAGACCCAGTACTTC.

This chain joins TRBV4-2 and TRBJ2-1, with 7 positions matching TRBD1. The V segment lost 4 bases and the J segment 5 bases; nucleotides outside the gene matches: 8. Germline-derived CDR1 and CDR2 are LGHNA and YNFKEQ. The CDR3 totals 15 residues. CDR3 sequence reads: CASSPPRGRDNEQFF. CDR3 DNA sequence: TGTGCCAGCAGCCCACCGAGGGGGCGCGACAATGAGCAGTTCTTC.

The chain couples TRBV6-6 to TRBJ1-1; 7 bases agree with TRBD1. The V segment lost 4 bases and the J segment 1 base; nucleotides outside the gene matches: 3. The CDR3 runs 14 residues. Germline V gene data show CDR1 as MNHNY and CDR2 as SVGAGI (reference sequence). The CDR3 DNA sequence: TGTGCCAGCAGTTCTTGGACAGGGAACACTGAAGCTTTCTTT. Encoded protein: CASSSWTGNTEAFF.

The sample holds one count of this clone. The chain recombines TRBV5-6 with TRBJ1-5; D ambiguous. Germline CDR1 SGHDT, CDR2 YYEEEE. The CDR3 is 14 residues long. Trimming removed 1 base at V and 3 bases at J, with 8 bases between. The CDR3 region has the DNA TGTGCCAGCAGCTTGTTCGCGGCCAATCAGCCCCAGCATTTT. Its translation: CASSLFAANQPQHF.

This clone was seen once. CDR3: CASSRTPQGLHTQYF. CDR3 sequence (DNA): TGTGCCAGCTCCCGAACCCCTCAGGGGTTGCATACGCAGTATTTT. The rearrangement joins TRBV9 to TRBJ2-3, with D maybe TRBD1 (6 bases). The CDR3 is 15 residues long. The germline CDR1 and CDR2 sequences are SGDLS and YYNGEE. The germline V and J ends were trimmed by 7 bases and 7 bases, with 22 bases remaining between them. Complete variable domain (other parts from reference TRBV9 and TRBJ2-3): DSGVTQTPKHLITATGQRVTLRCSPRSGDLSVYWYQQSLDQGLQFLIQYYNGEERAKGNILERFSAQQFPDLHSELNLSSLELGDSALYFCASSRTPQGLHTQYFGPGTRLTVL.

The chain combines TRBV28 with TRBJ2-1; weak D call: TRBD2 (6 bases). Germline V lookup: CDR1 MDHEN, CDR2 SYDVKM. The CDR3 has 15 residues. Between the trimmed V and J ends, which lost 2 bases and 8 bases, there was a span of 16 bases. This chain's CDR3 is CASSLELAPRHEQFF. The DNA for the CDR3 is TGTGCCAGCAGTTTAGAACTAGCCCCTAGGCATGAGCAGTTCTTC. The whole variable domain, remainder taken from reference TRBV28 and TRBJ2-1, is DVKVTQSSRYLVKRTGEKVFLECVQDMDHENMFWYRQDPGLGLRLIYFSYDVKMKEKGDIPEGYSVSREKKERFSLILESASTNQTSMYLCASSLELAPRHEQFFGPGTRLTVL.

This sequence joins TRBV18 and TRBJ2-1, with 11 nucleotides matching TRBD2. This CDR3 spans 18 amino acids. Germline V CDR1 and CDR2: KGHSH, LQKENI. The V segment lost 0 bases and the J segment 4 bases; nucleotides outside the gene matches: 8. The CDR3 loop is CASSPPPTSGSMYNEQFF. CDR3 nucleotide sequence: TGTGCCAGCTCACCACCCCCCACTAGCGGGAGTATGTACAATGAGCAGTTCTTC. Filled out from reference TRBV18 and TRBJ2-1, the complete variable domain reads NAGVMQNPRHLVRRRGQEARLRCSPMKGHSHVYWYRQLPEEGLKFMVYLQKENIIDESGMPKERFSAEFPKEGPSILRIQQVVRGDSAAYFCASSPPPTSGSMYNEQFFGPGTRLTVL.

The V and J genes are TRBV2 and TRBJ2-7; maybe TRBD1 (6 bases). Germline V gene data show CDR1 as SNHLY and CDR2 as FYNNEI. CDR3 length equals 12 residues. The V gene lost 11 bases and the J gene lost 0 bases, with 11 bases spanning the gap. CDR3 in DNA: TGTGCCGGACGGACAGTCTCCTACGAGCAGTACTTC. Protein product: CAGRTVSYEQYF.

V usage is TRBV19 and J usage is TRBJ1-5; 8 nucleotides align to TRBD1. Germline V gene lookup returns CDR1 LNHDA and CDR2 SQIVND (reference sequence). V trimming: 1 base; J trimming: 7 bases; junction bases outside the gene matches: 15. The CDR3 contains 18 residues. CDR3 protein: CASSIGQARTGPNQPQHF. The DNA of the CDR3 is TGTGCCAGTAGTATAGGCCAGGCCCGGACAGGGCCGAACCAGCCCCAGCATTTT.

This chain connects TRBV2 to TRBJ2-7; D is ambiguous. Trimming took 3 bases from V and 3 from J, leaving 0 bases between them. This CDR3 contains 10 residues. CDR1 and CDR2 from the germline V gene are SNHLY and FYNNEI. The CDR3 sequence: CASSDYEQYF. CDR3 DNA sequence: TGTGCCAGCAGTGACTACGAGCAGTACTTC.

J is TRBJ2-1 and V is TRBV7-9; D is unresolved. Germline V gives CDR1 SEHNR, CDR2 FQNEAQ (reference sequence). This CDR3 has 11 amino acids. The V gene lost 5 bases and the J gene lost 8 bases, with 7 bases spanning the gap. CDR3 nucleotides: TGTGCCAGCAGCCTCGATGATGAGCAGTTCTTC. The encoded protein is CASSLDDEQFF.

The chain joins TRBV27 to TRBJ2-5; the match to TRBD1 covers 10 bases. The CDR3 has 13 amino acids. The V and J ends lost 6 bases and 6 bases, in that order; junction bases with no gene match: 4. Germline lookup yields CDR1 MNHEY and CDR2 SMNVEV (reference sequence). CDR3 sequence: CASRGQGRQTQYF. The CDR3 DNA follows: TGTGCCAGCAGGGGACAGGGGAGGCAGACCCAGTACTTC.

This chain links TRBV5-4 with TRBJ2-7; no firm D call. V was shortened by 5 bases and J by 0 bases, with 21 bases between the two germline ends. Germline CDR1 and CDR2: SGHNT and YYREEE (reference sequence). The length of the CDR3 is 17 residues. The CDR3 DNA reads TGTGCCAGCAGTGAGAACCTAGGGTGGGATAGCTCCTACGAGCAGTACTTC. It specifies CASSENLGWDSSYEQYF.

This chain links TRBV28 with TRBJ2-5, with 8 bases lining up with TRBD2. The V gene end was trimmed by 5 bases and the J gene end by 3 bases; junction bases not matched to a gene: 8. Germline-derived CDR1 and CDR2 are MDHEN and SYDVKM. The length of the CDR3 is 15 residues. The CDR3 sequence: CASSPLRAGEETQYF. The CDR3 DNA reads as TGTGCCAGCAGTCCCCTAAGAGCGGGAGAAGAGACCCAGTACTTC.

The chain couples TRBV27 to TRBJ2-2; D might be TRBD1 or TRBD2, each matching 5 bases. In germline, CDR1 is MNHEY, CDR2 SMNVEV (reference sequence). The CDR3 extends over 15 amino acids. The V and J ends lost 4 bases and 5 bases respectively, with 14 bases between them. CDR3 amino acids: CASSSRTGATGELFF. CDR3 in DNA: TGTGCCAGCAGTTCCCGGACTGGGGCGACCGGGGAGCTGTTTTTT.

The chain uses TRBV5-1 and TRBJ2-1; TRBD2 agrees at 7 bases. Germline-derived CDR1 and CDR2 are SGHRS and YFSETQ. CDR3 length: 15 residues. The trim removed 2 bases at V and 0 bases at J, leaving 2 bases unmatched. In DNA form, the CDR3 reads TGCGCCAGCAGCTTTAGCGGGCCCTCCTACAATGAGCAGTTCTTC. Protein: CASSFSGPSYNEQFF.

V and J are TRBV30 and TRBJ2-3; possibly TRBD2 for D (6 bases). The ends were cut back, 4 bases at V and 0 bases at J, with 20 bases in the middle. The germline V gene encodes CDR1 GTSNPN and CDR2 SVGIG (reference sequence). The CDR3 sequence is 17 residues long. The CDR3 DNA is TGTGCCTGGACTTACCCCTCCTACAGCGGGAGCACAGATACGCAGTATTTT. Protein product: CAWTYPSYSGSTDTQYF.

The CDR3 DNA follows: TGTGCCAGCAGTTCCACCCTGCGGGAGCAAGATACGCAGTATTTT. Protein sequence: CASSSTLREQDTQYF. V usage is TRBV27 and J usage is TRBJ2-3; 7 bases agree with TRBD2. The CDR3 runs 15 residues. CDR1 is MNHEY, CDR2 SMNVEV, per germline (reference sequence). Losses at the gene ends were 4 bases for V and 5 bases for J; bases not matched to a gene: 9.

J is TRBJ1-1 and V is TRBV7-9; a weak D match, TRBD1 (6 bases). The CDR3 length is 13 residues. CDR1 SEHNR and CDR2 FQNEAQ come from the germline V gene (reference sequence). Trimming shortened V by 1 base and J by 11 bases, and 14 bases separated the two germline ends. The CDR3 DNA sequence: TGTGCCAGCAGCTTAGAGGGGGGACCAGCGGCTTTCTTT. The encoded protein is CASSLEGGPAAFF.